This T cell receptor (beta chain) is drawn from a study of blood T cell repertoires in COVID-19. About the research overall: The samples span acute and convalescent COVID-19 from the United States, Italy and Spain. PBMCs, B-cell-depleted T cells, or T cells were the source of the cDNA or gDNA that made up the material.

How the authors handled the data: By means of reference gene primer amplification, nucleated cell counts were estimated. The protocol was immunoSEQ multiplex PCR, while the TCRdb copy is restricted to in-frame clones and leaves out a portion. The DNA was the basis for D and trimming; V, J and clone size are from that table. The repertoire holds 130,000 or so clones, with just over 85% as singletons. Germline CDR1 is GTSNPN and CDR2 is SVGIG (reference sequence). Trimming took 2 bases from V and 0 from J, leaving 10 bases between them. CDR3 length: 15 amino acids. The sample was peripheral blood. V gene TRBV30 combines with J gene TRBJ2-2; TRBD1 might be the D (6 bases). This receptor was obtained from a woman aged 60-75 years with acute or convalescent COVID-19. CDR3 in DNA: TGTGCCTGGAGTTATGGGACACCGAACACCGGGGAGCTGTTTTTT. It yields the protein CAWSYGTPNTGELFF.